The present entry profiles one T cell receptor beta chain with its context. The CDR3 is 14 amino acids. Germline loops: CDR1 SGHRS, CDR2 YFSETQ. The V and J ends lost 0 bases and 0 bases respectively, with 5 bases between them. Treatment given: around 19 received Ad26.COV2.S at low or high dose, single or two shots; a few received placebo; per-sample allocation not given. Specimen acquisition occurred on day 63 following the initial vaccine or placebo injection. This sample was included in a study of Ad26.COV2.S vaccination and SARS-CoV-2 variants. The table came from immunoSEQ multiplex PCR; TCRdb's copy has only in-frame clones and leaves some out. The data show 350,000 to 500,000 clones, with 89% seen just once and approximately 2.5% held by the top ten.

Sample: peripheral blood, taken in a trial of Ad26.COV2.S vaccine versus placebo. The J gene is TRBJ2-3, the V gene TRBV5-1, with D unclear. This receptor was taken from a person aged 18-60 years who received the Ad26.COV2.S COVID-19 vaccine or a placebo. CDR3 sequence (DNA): TGCGCCAGCAGCTTGGATTGGAGCACAGATACGCAGTATTTT. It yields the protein CASSLDWSTDTQYF. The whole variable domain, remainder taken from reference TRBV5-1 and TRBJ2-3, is KAGVTQTPRYLIKTRGQQVTLSCSPISGHRSVSWYQQTPGQGLQFLFEYFSETQRNKGNFPGRFSGRQFSNSRSEMNVSTLELGDSALYLCASSLDWSTDTQYFGPGTRLTVL.